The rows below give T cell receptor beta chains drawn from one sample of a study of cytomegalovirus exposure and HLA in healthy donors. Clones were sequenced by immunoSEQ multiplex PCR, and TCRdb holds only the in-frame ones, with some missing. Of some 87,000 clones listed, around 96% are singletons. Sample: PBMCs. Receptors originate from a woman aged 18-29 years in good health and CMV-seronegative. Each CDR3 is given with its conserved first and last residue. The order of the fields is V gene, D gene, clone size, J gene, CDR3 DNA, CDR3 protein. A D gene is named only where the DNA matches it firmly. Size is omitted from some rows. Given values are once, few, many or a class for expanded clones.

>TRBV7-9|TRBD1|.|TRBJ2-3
TGTGCCAGCAGCTCCAGCGGAAAGACAGGGTCTAGCACAGATACGCAGTATTTT
CASSSSGKTGSSTDTQYF
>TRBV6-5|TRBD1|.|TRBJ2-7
TGTGCCAGCAGTAAGCCGGGACAGGGTGTCTACGAGCAGTACTTC
CASSKPGQGVYEQYF
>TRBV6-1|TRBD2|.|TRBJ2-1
TGTGCCAGCAGTGGACTAGCGGGAGCAGACAATGAGCAGTTCTTC
CASSGLAGADNEQFF
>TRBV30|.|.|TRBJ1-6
TGTGCCTGGAGTCCGGGGGATTCACCCCTCCACTTT
CAWSPGDSPLHF
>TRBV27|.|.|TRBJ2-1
TGTGCCAGCAGTTTCTGGGGCACTATCGCCAATGAGCAGTTCTTC
CASSFWGTIANEQFF
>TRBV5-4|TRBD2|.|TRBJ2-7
TGTGCCAGCAGCTTGGGACTAGCGGGAGTTTACGAGCAGTACTTC
CASSLGLAGVYEQYF
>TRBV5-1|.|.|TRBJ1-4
TGCGCCAGTACCGCGGAGGGATTAGGAGTAGGACTGTTTTTT
CASTAEGLGVGLFF
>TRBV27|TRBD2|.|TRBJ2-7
TGTGCCAGCAGTTTATCGATAGGCGGGAGCTACGAGCAGTACTTC
CASSLSIGGSYEQYF
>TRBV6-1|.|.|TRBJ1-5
TGTGCCAGCAGTGTGCCCCCGGGTCCAAGCAATCAGCCCCAGCATTTT
CASSVPPGPSNQPQHF
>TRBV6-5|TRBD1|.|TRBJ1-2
TGTGCCAGCAGTTATATGGGGACAGGAAACTATGGCTACACCTTC
CASSYMGTGNYGYTF
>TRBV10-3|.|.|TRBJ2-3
TGTGCCATCAGGGGCGGGAGCACAGATACGCAGTATTTT
CAIRGGSTDTQYF
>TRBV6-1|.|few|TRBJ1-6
TGTGCCAGCATTCGGGACATAAATTCACCCCTCCACTTT
CASIRDINSPLHF
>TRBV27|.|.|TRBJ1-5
TGTGCCAGTTCCCCCCAAAGCGGGAGCAATCAGCCCCAGCATTTT
CASSPQSGSNQPQHF
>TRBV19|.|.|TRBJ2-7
TGTGCCAGTAGTATAGCTCGGGGGGCCAACGAGCAGTACTTC
CASSIARGANEQYF
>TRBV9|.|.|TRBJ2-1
TGTGCCAGCAGCGTAGGGACGGGAGCCCCCAATGAGCAGTTCTTC
CASSVGTGAPNEQFF
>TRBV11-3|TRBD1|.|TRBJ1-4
TGTGCCAGCAGCGCCGCACCGATGGGACAGGGGGGAGGTGAAAAACTGTTTTTT
CASSAAPMGQGGGEKLFF
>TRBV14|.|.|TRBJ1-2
TGTGCCAGCAGCCAAGATCGCAGAATAAACTTC
CASSQDRRINF
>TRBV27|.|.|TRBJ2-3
TGTGCCAGCAGCCTACGATTCAGGGGAGCTATGCCTCCTAGCACAGATACGCAGTATTTT
CASSLRFRGAMPPSTDTQYF
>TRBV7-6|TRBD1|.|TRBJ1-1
TGTGCCAGCAGCCTACACGGGACAGGGACTGAAGCTTTCTTT
CASSLHGTGTEAFF
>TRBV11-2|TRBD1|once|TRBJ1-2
TGTGCCAGCAGCTCCAAGGACAGGGTCGACTATGGCTACACCTTC
CASSSKDRVDYGYTF
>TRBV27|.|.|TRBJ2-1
TGTGCCAGCAGTTCGTTGACAGTCTACAATGAGCAGTTCTTC
CASSSLTVYNEQFF
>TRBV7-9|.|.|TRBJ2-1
TGTGCCAGCAGCTTCCGGGACATTTACAATGAGCAGTTCTTC
CASSFRDIYNEQFF
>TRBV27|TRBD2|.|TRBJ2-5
TGTGCCACCACCGCCGGACTAGCGGGAGGTTGGGAGACCCAGTACTTC
CATTAGLAGGWETQYF
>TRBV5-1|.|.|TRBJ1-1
TGCGCCAGCAGCTTTGACCGGCAGGGGGCTTTCTTT
CASSFDRQGAFF
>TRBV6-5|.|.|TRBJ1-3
TGTGCCAGCAGTTACGGGCAGGGAAACACCATATATTTT
CASSYGQGNTIYF
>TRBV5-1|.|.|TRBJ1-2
TGCGCCAGCAGCTTGGACGACAGTCCAGGCTATGGCTACACCTTC
CASSLDDSPGYGYTF
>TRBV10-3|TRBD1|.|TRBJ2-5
TGTGCCATCAGTGGGGACAGCGCAACACTCAGGGGTCGGTACTTC
CAISGDSATLRGRYF
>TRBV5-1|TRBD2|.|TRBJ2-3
TGCGCCAGCAGCTGGGGACGGGAGGCCCAAGATACGCAGTATTTT
CASSWGREAQDTQYF
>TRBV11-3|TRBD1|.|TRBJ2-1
TGTGCCAGCAGCGCAACAGGGACAGAACAGTTCTTC
CASSATGTEQFF
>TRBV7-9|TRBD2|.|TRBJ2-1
TGTGCCAGCAGCGCTACCGGGACTAGCGGGATCTCCTACAATGAGCAGTTCTTC
CASSATGTSGISYNEQFF
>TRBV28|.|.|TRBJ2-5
TGTGCCAGCAGTTCCCAGACTCAGCAAGAGACCCAGTACTTC
CASSSQTQQETQYF
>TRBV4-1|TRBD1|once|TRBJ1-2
TGCGCCAGCAGCCAAGGCCCCGGGACAGGGAACTATGGCTACACCTTC
CASSQGPGTGNYGYTF
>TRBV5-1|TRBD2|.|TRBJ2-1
TGCGCCAGCAGCTTTGCTACACTAGCGGCTTACAATGAGCAGTTCTTC
CASSFATLAAYNEQFF
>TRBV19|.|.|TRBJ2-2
TGTGCCGTATACGGGACACCATACACCGGGGAGCTGTTTTTT
CAVYGTPYTGELFF
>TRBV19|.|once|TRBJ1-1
TGTGCCAGTAGTATAGGCAACAGGCTAAACACTGAAGCTTTCTTT
CASSIGNRLNTEAFF
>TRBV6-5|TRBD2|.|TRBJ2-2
TGTGCCAGCAAGCCTAGCGGGAGGGACACCGGGGAGCTGTTTTTT
CASKPSGRDTGELFF
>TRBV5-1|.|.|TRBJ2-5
TGCGCCAGCAGCTTGGGGACAGCCGTCGAGACCCAGTACTTC
CASSLGTAVETQYF
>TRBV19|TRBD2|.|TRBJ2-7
TGTGCCAGTAGTATGGGTAGCGGGAGCTCCTACGAGCAGTACTTC
CASSMGSGSSYEQYF
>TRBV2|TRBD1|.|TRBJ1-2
TGTGCCAGCAGTCGAGACCGGACAGGAAGTGGCTACACCTTC
CASSRDRTGSGYTF
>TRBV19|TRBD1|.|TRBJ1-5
TGTGCCAGTAGTTCAACAGGGGAGCGTCAGCCCCAGCATTTT
CASSSTGERQPQHF
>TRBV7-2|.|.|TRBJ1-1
TGTGCCAGCAGCTTCGGTACAGGGTGGGGAAACACTGAAGCTTTCTTT
CASSFGTGWGNTEAFF
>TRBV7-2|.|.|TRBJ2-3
TGTGCCAGCAGCTCCGGGAGAGAGGATACGCAGTATTTT
CASSSGREDTQYF
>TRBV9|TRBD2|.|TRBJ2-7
TGTGCCAGCAGCGTACTAGCGGGAGACTTTCCCGAGCAGTACTTC
CASSVLAGDFPEQYF
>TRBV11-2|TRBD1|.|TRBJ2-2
TGTGCCAGCAGCAGGGGGCTAGTAAGGACCGGGGAGCTGTTTTTT
CASSRGLVRTGELFF
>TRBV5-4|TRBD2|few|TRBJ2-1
TGTGCCAGCAGTTACCAAAGTAGCGGGAGTAGGACCTACAATGAGCAGTTCTTC
CASSYQSSGSRTYNEQFF
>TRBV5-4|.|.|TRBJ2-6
TGTGCCAGCAGCTTGGGGGGGGGCGGATCCTCTGGGGCCAACGTCCTGACTTTC
CASSLGGGGSSGANVLTF